This TCR beta chain was obtained from a study of blood T cell repertoires in COVID-19. The wider study: The United States, Italy and Spain supplied acute and convalescent COVID-19 samples. T cells, B-cell-depleted T cells, or PBMCs provided the cDNA or gDNA that served as material.

Original analysis: Counts of nucleated cells, estimated from reference gene primer amplification, were obtained. The table came from immunoSEQ multiplex PCR; TCRdb's copy has only in-frame clones and leaves some out. That table furnishes V, J and clone size, whereas the DNA furnished D and trimming. Of under 30,000 clones in the sample, around 84% are singletons; the top ten hold more than 10%. With 3 bases removed from V and 0 bases from J, the gap between germline ends came to 8 bases. This CDR3 region has 14 residues. In germline, CDR1 is MDHEN, CDR2 SYDVKM. The specimen sequenced was peripheral blood. This clonotype originated in a human donor in a cohort sampled during active COVID-19. The donor label of this sample is uncertain. This chain links TRBV28 with TRBJ1-2; the D gene is possibly TRBD1 (5 bases). For the CDR3, the DNA is TGTGCCAGCAGTTTTGGGGCAGCTAACTATGGCTACACCTTC. It encodes CASSFGAANYGYTF.